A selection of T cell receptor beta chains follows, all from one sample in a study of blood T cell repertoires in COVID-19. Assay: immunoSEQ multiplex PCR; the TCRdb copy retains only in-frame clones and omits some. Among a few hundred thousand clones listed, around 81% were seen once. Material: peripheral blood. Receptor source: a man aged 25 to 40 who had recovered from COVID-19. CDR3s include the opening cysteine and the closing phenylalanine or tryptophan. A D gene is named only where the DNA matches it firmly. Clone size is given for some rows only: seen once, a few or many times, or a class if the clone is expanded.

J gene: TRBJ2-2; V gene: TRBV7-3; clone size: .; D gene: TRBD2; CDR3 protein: CASSASGGAAGELFF; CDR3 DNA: TGTGCCAGCAGCGCTAGCGGGGGGGCAGCCGGGGAGCTGTTTTTT
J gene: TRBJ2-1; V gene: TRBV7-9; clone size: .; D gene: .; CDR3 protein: CASSLPKTGHNEQFF; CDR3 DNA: TGTGCCAGCAGCTTACCTAAAACAGGACACAATGAGCAGTTCTTC
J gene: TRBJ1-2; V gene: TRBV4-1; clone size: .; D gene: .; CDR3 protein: CASSQPTSRGPNYGYTF; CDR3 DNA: TGCGCCAGCAGCCAACCAACCTCCAGGGGCCCTAACTATGGCTACACCTTC
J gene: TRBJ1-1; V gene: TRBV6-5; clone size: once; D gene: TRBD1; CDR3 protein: CASSYKRQGGTEAFF; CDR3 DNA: TGTGCCAGCAGTTACAAGAGACAGGGAGGCACTGAAGCTTTCTTT
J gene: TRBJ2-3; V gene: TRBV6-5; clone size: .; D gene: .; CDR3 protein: CASSSPGLHTDTQYF; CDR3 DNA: TGTGCCAGCAGTTCTCCGGGACTTCACACAGATACGCAGTATTTT
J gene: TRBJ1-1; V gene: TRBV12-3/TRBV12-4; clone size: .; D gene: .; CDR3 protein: CAIPKQTNTEAFF; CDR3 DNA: TGTGCCATCCCAAAACAGACGAACACTGAAGCTTTCTTT
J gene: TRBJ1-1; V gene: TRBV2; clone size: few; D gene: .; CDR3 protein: CASRRLARVNTEAFF; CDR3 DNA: TGTGCCAGCCGGAGGTTGGCAAGGGTGAACACTGAAGCTTTCTTT
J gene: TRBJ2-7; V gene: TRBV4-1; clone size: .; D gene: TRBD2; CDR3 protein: CASSHSTTSGGGEQYF; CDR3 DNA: TGCGCCAGCAGCCATTCCACGACTAGCGGGGGAGGAGAGCAGTACTTC
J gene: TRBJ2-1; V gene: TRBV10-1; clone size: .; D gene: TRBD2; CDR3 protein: CASSPTSGGTNEQFF; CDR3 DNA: TGCGCCAGCAGTCCAACTAGCGGGGGGACGAATGAGCAGTTCTTC
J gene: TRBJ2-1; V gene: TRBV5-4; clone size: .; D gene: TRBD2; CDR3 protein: CATAAGIAGGQNEQFF; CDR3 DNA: TGTGCCACCGCAGCTGGTATAGCGGGGGGCCAGAATGAGCAGTTCTTC
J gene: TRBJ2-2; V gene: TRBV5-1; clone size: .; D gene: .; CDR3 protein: CASSSGIGPGGNTGELFF; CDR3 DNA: TGCGCCAGCAGCTCTGGGATAGGGCCCGGGGGGAACACCGGGGAGCTGTTTTTT